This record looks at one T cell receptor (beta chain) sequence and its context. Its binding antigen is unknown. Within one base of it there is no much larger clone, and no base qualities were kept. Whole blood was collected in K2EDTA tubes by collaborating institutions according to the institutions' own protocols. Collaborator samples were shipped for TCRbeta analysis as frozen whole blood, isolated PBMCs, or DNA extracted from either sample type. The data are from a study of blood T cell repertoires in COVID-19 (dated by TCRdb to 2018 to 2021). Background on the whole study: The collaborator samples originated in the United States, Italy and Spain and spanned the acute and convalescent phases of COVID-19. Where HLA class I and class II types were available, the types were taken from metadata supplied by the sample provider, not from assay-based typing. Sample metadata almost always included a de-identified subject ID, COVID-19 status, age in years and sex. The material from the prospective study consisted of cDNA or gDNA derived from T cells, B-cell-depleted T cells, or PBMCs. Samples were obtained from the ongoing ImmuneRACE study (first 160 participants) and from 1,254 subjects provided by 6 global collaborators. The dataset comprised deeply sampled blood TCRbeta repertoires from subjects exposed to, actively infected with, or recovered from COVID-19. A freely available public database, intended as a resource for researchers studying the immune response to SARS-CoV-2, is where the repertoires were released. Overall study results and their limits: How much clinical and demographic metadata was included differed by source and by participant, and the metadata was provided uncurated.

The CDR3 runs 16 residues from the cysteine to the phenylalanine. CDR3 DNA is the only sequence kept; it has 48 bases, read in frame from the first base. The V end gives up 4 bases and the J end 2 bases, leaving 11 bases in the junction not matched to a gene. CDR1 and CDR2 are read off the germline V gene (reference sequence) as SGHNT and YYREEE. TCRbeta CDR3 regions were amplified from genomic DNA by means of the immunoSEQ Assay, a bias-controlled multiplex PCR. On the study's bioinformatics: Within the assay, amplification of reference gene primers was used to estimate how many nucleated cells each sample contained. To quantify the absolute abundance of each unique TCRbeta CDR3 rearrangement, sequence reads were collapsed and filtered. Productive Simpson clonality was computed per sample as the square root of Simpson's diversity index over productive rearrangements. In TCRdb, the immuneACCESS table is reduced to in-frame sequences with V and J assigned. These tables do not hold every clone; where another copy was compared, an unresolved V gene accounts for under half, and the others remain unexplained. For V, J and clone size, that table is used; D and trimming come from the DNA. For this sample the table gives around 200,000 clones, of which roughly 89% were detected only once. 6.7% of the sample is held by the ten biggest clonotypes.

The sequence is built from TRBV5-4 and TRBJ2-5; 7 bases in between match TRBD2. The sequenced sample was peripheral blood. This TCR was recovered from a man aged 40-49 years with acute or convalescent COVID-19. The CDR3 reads CASSRFLSGVQETQYF. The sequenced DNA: TGTGCCAGCAGCCGATTCTTAAGCGGGGTTCAAGAGACCCAGTACTTC. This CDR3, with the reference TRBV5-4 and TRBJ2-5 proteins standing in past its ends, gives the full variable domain ETGVTQSPTHLIKTRGQQVTLRCSSQSGHNTVSWYQQALGQGPQFIFQYYREEENGRGNFPPRFSGLQFPNYSSELNVNALELDDSALYLCASSRFLSGVQETQYFGPGTRLLVL.